A single sample gave rise to the 2 T cell receptor beta chains below, sequenced in a study of blood T cell repertoires in COVID-19. The data were produced by immunoSEQ multiplex PCR, yet TCRdb's version contains in-frame clones alone and is incomplete. The sample holds roughly 380,000 clones; roughly 89% are singletons and the top ten take 3% to 4.5%. The sequenced sample was peripheral blood. The receptors derive from a woman in her fifties or sixties with COVID-19, enrolled during active disease.

The chain employs TRBV5-1 and TRBJ2-6, with D tentatively TRBD2 (6 bases). Germline CDR1 is SGHRS and CDR2 is YFSETQ. CDR3 size: 15 residues. V lost 6 bases to trimming and J lost 1 base, with 11 bases between them. In nucleotides, the CDR3 is TGCGCCAGCACGGCCGGGGGATCTGGGGCCAACGTCCTGACTTTC. Its protein is CASTAGGSGANVLTF. The entire variable domain, with the rest obtained from reference TRBV5-1 and TRBJ2-6, is as follows: KAGVTQTPRYLIKTRGQQVTLSCSPISGHRSVSWYQQTPGQGLQFLFEYFSETQRNKGNFPGRFSGRQFSNSRSEMNVSTLELGDSALYLCASTAGGSGANVLTFGAGSRLTVL.

The gene calls are TRBV30 and TRBJ1-2; D remains unclear. Trimming took off 3 bases at V and 0 bases at J, with 2 bases between the two ends. Germline V gene lookup returns CDR1 GTSNPN and CDR2 SVGIG (reference sequence). This CDR3 contains 11 residues. CDR3 DNA sequence: TGTGCCTGGAGCGCTAACTATGGCTACACCTTC. As protein: CAWSANYGYTF.